The present entry profiles one TCR beta chain with its context. Its antigen remains unidentified. The sample belongs to a study of graft-versus-host responses after intestinal transplantation. Sequenced by immunoSEQ multiplex PCR; TCRdb stores in-frame clones only, minus some. This sample has under 150,000 clones; more than 80% occur once, and the top ten carry about 0.16%. Whole-study findings and limits: Detection of GvH clones occurred in recipient marrow, and some had their first appearance in ileum or blood.

This receptor was obtained from a human donor who received an intestinal transplant. This specimen consisted of unstimulated CD4+ T cells sorted from spleen or lymph node cells, obtained before intestinal transplant.

CDR3 in DNA: TGTGCCAGCAGTGTTTCGTCTGGCCGGGAAAAACTGTTTTTT. Translated: CASSVSSGREKLFF. The chain is built from TRBV25-1 and TRBJ1-4; D uncertain. The V gene's germline CDR1 is MGHDK and CDR2 SYGVNS. V lost 4 bases, J lost 8 bases, and 14 bases lay in between. This CDR3 has 14 amino acids.